A single sample is the source of the 14 T cell receptor beta chains below, sequenced in a study of vaccination effects on CD4 cells after COVID-19. No antigen has been assigned to these receptors. Measured with immunoSEQ multiplex PCR; TCRdb has only the in-frame clones, and not every one. This table has under 30,000 clones, 74% appearing once. Under the ViraFEST assay, PBMC were stimulated with viral peptide pools so that antigen-specific CD4+ T cells expanded. Sequencing was performed afterwards. CD4+ T cell isolation took place after approximately 11 days of culture. Vaccine administered to participants consisted of two doses of either BNT162b2 or mRNA-1273. Sequenced here: CD4+ T cells from PBMCs cultured with HCoV-OC43 spike peptides, sampled after COVID-19 vaccination. Sample subset: HCoV-OC43 spike overlapping peptide pool stimulation. The receptors originated from a human donor who received a COVID-19 vaccine.

DNA of the CDR3: TGTGCCAGCAGCTTATATCCGGGACACCAGAACACTGAAGCTTTCTTT. It codes for CASSLYPGHQNTEAFF. The V gene is TRBV5-6, the J gene TRBJ1-1; the D gene is possibly TRBD1 (6 bases). Trimming cost V 2 bases and J 1 base, with 15 bases left between them. Germline loops: CDR1 SGHDT, CDR2 YYEEEE. CDR3 length: 16 residues.

This chain's CDR3 is CASSPRPLYEQYF. DNA for the CDR3: TGTGCCAGCTCACCACGGCCCTTATACGAGCAGTACTTC. This chain joins TRBV18 and TRBJ2-7; unclear D gene. CDR1 is KGHSH, CDR2 LQKENI, per germline. The CDR3 spans 13 residues. The ends were cut back, 1 base at V and 4 bases at J, with 8 bases in the middle.

The chain couples TRBV7-8 to TRBJ1-2; perhaps TRBD1 as D (6 bases). The ends were cut back, 1 base at V and 1 base at J, with 10 bases in the middle. The CDR3 has 15 residues. Germline V gene sequence: CDR1 SGHVS, CDR2 FQNEAQ. CDR3 in amino acids: CASSLGRQVNYGYTF. The CDR3 DNA reads TGTGCCAGCAGCTTAGGGCGACAGGTTAACTATGGCTACACCTTC.

V usage is TRBV18 and J usage is TRBJ1-6; D is ambiguous. Germline values: CDR1 KGHSH, CDR2 LQKENI. The CDR3 length is 14 residues. Trimming took off 5 bases at V and 9 bases at J, with 14 bases between the two ends. Written as DNA, the CDR3 is TGTGCCAGCTCAACAGTTGGTGGGGTTTCACCCCTCCACTTT. Its protein is CASSTVGGVSPLHF.

The chain recombines TRBV18 with TRBJ1-5, with no clear D. Germline loops: CDR1 KGHSH, CDR2 LQKENI. The CDR3 contains 16 residues. V gave up 1 base and J gave up 3 bases, with 13 bases separating them. For the CDR3, the DNA is TGTGCCAGCTCACCACAACTGTTGACTCCCAATCAGCCCCAGCATTTT. It yields the protein CASSPQLLTPNQPQHF. The entire variable domain, with the rest obtained from reference TRBV18 and TRBJ1-5, is as follows: NAGVMQNPRHLVRRRGQEARLRCSPMKGHSHVYWYRQLPEEGLKFMVYLQKENIIDESGMPKERFSAEFPKEGPSILRIQQVVRGDSAAYFCASSPQLLTPNQPQHFGDGTRLSIL.

This chain connects TRBV18 to TRBJ1-1; no clear D gene. CDR3 length: 14 residues. The V end lost 1 base, the J end lost 0 bases, and 6 bases lay between the germline ends. In germline, CDR1 is KGHSH, CDR2 LQKENI. Here the CDR3 reads CASSPQVMNTEAFF. In nucleotides, the CDR3 is TGTGCCAGCTCACCACAGGTTATGAACACTGAAGCTTTCTTT.

V and J are TRBV14 and TRBJ1-1; D remains ambiguous. The length of the CDR3 is 16 residues. V lost 2 bases to trimming and J lost 1 base, with 14 bases between them. Germline V gene lookup returns CDR1 SGHDN and CDR2 FVKESK. This CDR3 is CASSQSEGIGNTEAFF. CDR3 DNA: TGTGCCAGCAGCCAATCCGAGGGCATCGGGAACACTGAAGCTTTCTTT.

This chain connects TRBV11-2 to TRBJ2-7; TRBD1 might be the D (6 bases). Trimming took 5 bases from V and 5 from J, leaving 19 bases between them. Germline CDR1 reads SGHAT; CDR2 reads FQNNGV. The CDR3 is 15 residues long. The CDR3 here is CASSLGAQAANEQYF. CDR3 in DNA: TGTGCCAGCAGCCTGGGGGCCCAGGCGGCGAACGAGCAGTACTTC.

The rearrangement joins TRBV5-6 to TRBJ2-1; tentatively, D is TRBD2 (6 bases). V lost 2 bases to trimming and J lost 8 bases, with 20 bases between them. The CDR3 is 16 residues long. Looked up from germline, CDR1 is SGHDT and CDR2 is YYEEEE. CDR3 residues: CASSLPSGVVEDEQFF. DNA for the CDR3: TGTGCCAGCAGCTTACCGTCGGGAGTGGTCGAAGATGAGCAGTTCTTC.

V is TRBV6-2 or TRBV6-3 and J is TRBJ1-1; D not resolved. The CDR3 runs to 13 residues. Trimming took 4 bases from V and 3 from J, leaving 9 bases between them. The germline CDR1 and CDR2 sequences are MNHEY and SVGEGT. CDR3 amino acids: CASSWSAYTEAFF. The CDR3 region has the DNA TGTGCCAGCAGTTGGTCAGCCTACACTGAAGCTTTCTTT.

The chain carries TRBV5-8 and TRBJ2-3; 8 bases align to TRBD2. The germline CDR1 and CDR2 sequences are SGHTS and YDEGEE. Unmatched junction bases numbered 8, after V lost 4 bases and J lost 1 base. CDR3 length: 16 residues. The DNA of the CDR3 is TGTGCCAGCAGCCGGGCGGGGGGATATCGCACAGATACGCAGTATTTT. Translation gives CASSRAGGYRTDTQYF.

The chain couples TRBV6-5 to TRBJ2-7, with TRBD2 as a possible D gene (6 bases). This CDR3 has 15 amino acids. Germline values: CDR1 MNHEY, CDR2 SVGAGI. The V end was cut by 0 bases, the J end by 2 bases, with 11 bases between. The CDR3 bases are TGTGCCAGCAGTTACTCTCTTAGCGGAGCCTACGAGCAGTACTTC. It encodes CASSYSLSGAYEQYF.

The chain joins TRBV19 to TRBJ1-1; D ambiguous. The V gene lost 7 bases and the J gene lost 9 bases, with 21 bases spanning the gap. Germline values: CDR1 LNHDA, CDR2 SQIVND (reference sequence). The CDR3 consists of 14 residues. DNA of the CDR3: TGTGCCAGTACCACATCCCTGCACGGCTCTAAAGCTTTCTTT. Amino acid sequence: CASTTSLHGSKAFF.

The chain links TRBV12-3 or TRBV12-4 to TRBJ1-1; D remains ambiguous. Trimming took 8 bases from V and 8 from J, leaving 15 bases between them. This CDR3 is built from 12 residues. CDR3 protein: CASSIRAAEAFF. CDR3 DNA sequence: TGTGCCAGCTCAATTCGGGCAGCAGAAGCTTTCTTT.